One sample yielded the 14 T cell receptor beta chains listed below, sequenced in a study of blood T cells in healthy people across ages. Combining a sample-barcoded 5' primer with a J-beta primer mix, a second PCR ran for roughly 7 to 12 cycles. TCRdb re-called the 5' RACE reads through MiXCR, storing one row per CDR3 protein. The data contain about 760,000 distinct CDR3 sequences, 56% of them singletons. Sequencing was carried out using blood. These receptors were taken from a man between 40 and 49 years old in good health.

In its sample, this clonotype was seen once. The chain has TRBV5-6 and TRBJ2-7, with TRBD2 matching 9 bases. CDR3 length: 17 amino acids. V dropped 3 bases and J dropped 6; count of bases not matched to a gene: 16. CDR1 and CDR2 (germline): SGHDT, YYEEEE. CDR3 sequence reads: CASSSEGLAGTQGEQYF. The CDR3 nucleotides are TGTGCCAGCAGCTCTGAGGGGCTAGCGGGAACCCAAGGCGAGCAGTACTTC.

The CDR3 loop reads CASSLGVHGYTF. CDR3 DNA: TGTGCCAGCAGTTTAGGGGTGCATGGCTACACCTTC. The V and J genes are TRBV28 and TRBJ1-2; D is ambiguous. CDR1 MDHEN and CDR2 SYDVKM come from the germline V gene. The CDR3 covers 12 residues. The ends were cut back, 2 bases at V and 6 bases at J, with 7 bases in the middle.

V is TRBV7-2 and J is TRBJ2-5; D may correspond to TRBD1 or TRBD2 (5 bases each). V was cut by 5 bases and J by 7 bases, with 17 bases left in between. Germline loops: CDR1 SGHTA, CDR2 FQGNSA. The CDR3 extends over 14 amino acids. CDR3 in amino acids: CASSKTSQAGTQYF. DNA for the CDR3: TGTGCCAGCAGCAAAACGTCACAGGCGGGGACCCAGTACTTC. The whole variable domain, filled in from reference TRBV7-2 and TRBJ2-5, reads GAGVSQSPSNKVTEKGKDVELRCDPISGHTALYWYRQSLGQGLEFLIYFQGNSAPDKSGLPSDRFSAERTGGSVSTLTIQRTQQEDSAVYLCASSKTSQAGTQYFGPGTRLLVL.

The chain is built from TRBV10-3 and TRBJ1-1, with TRBD1 identical over 9 bases. Unmatched junction bases numbered 7, after V lost 0 bases and J lost 5 bases. The CDR3 spans 16 residues. In germline, CDR1 is ENHRY, CDR2 SYGVKD. CDR3 DNA: TGTGCCATCAGTGAGTCTACGACAGGGGGAGGGACTGAAGCTTTCTTT. Protein product: CAISESTTGGGTEAFF.

This rearrangement joins TRBV7-2 to TRBJ1-2; 10 bases match TRBD1. The CDR3 covers 15 residues. The V segment lost 1 base and the J segment 7 bases; nucleotides outside the gene matches: 6. Germline lookup yields CDR1 SGHTA and CDR2 FQGNSA. The CDR3 here is CASSLGDRGRSGYTF. For the CDR3, the DNA is TGTGCCAGCAGCTTAGGGGACAGGGGAAGGAGTGGCTACACCTTC. Drawing the rest from reference TRBV7-2 and TRBJ1-2, the complete variable domain is GAGVSQSPSNKVTEKGKDVELRCDPISGHTALYWYRQSLGQGLEFLIYFQGNSAPDKSGLPSDRFSAERTGGSVSTLTIQRTQQEDSAVYLCASSLGDRGRSGYTFGSGTRLTVV.

This clonotype has a handful of counts. V is TRBV29-1 and J is TRBJ2-7; tentatively, D is TRBD2 (5 bases). Germline V gene sequence: CDR1 SQVTM, CDR2 ANQGSEA. The CDR3 loop spans 14 amino acids. V was cut by 3 bases and J by 3 bases, with 15 bases left in between. CDR3 protein: CSVDRAGHGYEQYF. CDR3 nucleotides: TGCAGCGTTGACCGCGCGGGCCATGGCTACGAGCAGTACTTC.

The chain joins TRBV20-1 to TRBJ2-3; no definite D call. The CDR3 runs 12 residues. The germline gives CDR1 DFQATT, CDR2 SNEGSKA (reference sequence). Trimming cost V 4 bases and J 6 bases, with 11 bases left between them. The CDR3 reads CSAILPPDTQYF. The CDR3, as DNA: TGCAGTGCTATATTACCCCCGGATACGCAGTATTTT.

The rearrangement links TRBV9 to TRBJ1-2, with a tentative D call TRBD1 (6 bases). Trimming took off 3 bases at V and 2 bases at J, with 14 bases between the two ends. The germline V gene has CDR1 SGDLS and CDR2 YYNGEE. This CDR3 has 15 residues. Here the CDR3 DNA reads TGTGCCAGCAGCGGACACGACAGGCGAAACTATGGCTACACCTTC. Its protein product is CASSGHDRRNYGYTF.

V usage is TRBV25-1 and J usage is TRBJ2-1, with 7 bases aligning to TRBD1. The V and J ends lost 3 bases and 4 bases, in that order; junction bases with no gene match: 12. The germline CDR1 and CDR2 sequences are MGHDK and SYGVNS. The CDR3 has 17 residues. CDR3 sequence: CASSEYAGGRRYNEQFF. The CDR3, as DNA: TGTGCCAGCAGTGAGTACGCAGGGGGTAGGCGTTACAATGAGCAGTTCTTC.

The chain has TRBV6-2 or TRBV6-3 and TRBJ2-7, with 8 bases fitting TRBD1. Germline V gene lookup returns CDR1 MNHEY and CDR2 SVGEGT. The CDR3 contains 15 residues. Trimming cost V 6 bases and J 2 bases; bases outside gene matches: 9. The CDR3 sequence is CASSDSTGGTYEQYF. CDR3 nucleotide sequence: TGTGCCAGCAGCGACTCTACAGGGGGAACCTACGAGCAGTACTTC.

This clonotype appeared a few times. The gene calls are TRBV27 and TRBJ2-7; tentatively, D is TRBD1 (5 bases). Trimming took off 3 bases at V and 3 bases at J, with 9 bases between the two ends. Per germline, CDR1 MNHEY and CDR2 SMNVEV (reference sequence). CDR3 length: 13 amino acids. The CDR3 reads CASSFHQGYEQYF. The DNA for the CDR3 is TGTGCCAGCAGTTTTCATCAGGGCTACGAGCAGTACTTC.

This clonotype occurred a few times. The junction and the germline gene differ at one end; a read error may be behind it. V usage is TRBV12-3 or TRBV12-4 and J usage is TRBJ2-1, with D possibly matching TRBD2 (6 bases). This CDR3 is built from 15 residues. CDR3 sequence reads: CASSLGGALYDEQFF. CDR3 nucleotide sequence: TGTGCCAGCAGCCTGGGGGGAGCCCTCTACGATGAGCAGTTCTTC.

The rearrangement links TRBV7-2 to TRBJ2-7; 12 bases map to TRBD2. Looked up from germline, CDR1 is SGHTA and CDR2 is FQGNSA. V shed 4 bases, J shed 3 bases, and the junction held 4 bases outside the gene matches. The CDR3 sequence is 15 residues long. The CDR3 DNA follows: TGTGCCAGCAGCTGGACTAGCGGGGACGGCTACGAGCAGTACTTC. This gives the protein CASSWTSGDGYEQYF.

Remarks on this clonotype: One end of the junction is discordant with germline, which a read error may explain. The chain carries TRBV4-1 and TRBJ2-5; D possibly matches TRBD1 or TRBD2 (7 bases each). The DNA end lines up better with TRBJ2-7; the J call may be wrong. The CDR3 is 15 amino acids. Germline lookup yields CDR1 MGHRA and CDR2 YSYEKL. CDR3 DNA sequence: TGCGCCAGCAGTCAAGATCCCAGGGGGGGCAACGAGCAGTACTTC. It specifies CASSQDPRGGNEQYF.